The sequence of this TCR beta chain was determined in a study of shared clonotypes between healthy human individuals. Study summary: CD4 naive cells filled three plates per donor, CD4 memory three, CD8 naive two and CD8 memory one.

Study observations and caveats: Lower generation probabilities were found for non-shared clonotypes than for those shared by all four donors.

Every subset had its genomic DNA shared out evenly among several immunoSEQ plates. The table came from immunoSEQ multiplex PCR; TCRdb's copy has only in-frame clones and leaves some out. The sample carries about 1 million clones, roughly 80% recorded once. About this clone itself: Its matching antigen is unknown.

The germline gives CDR1 SEHNR, CDR2 FQNEAQ (reference sequence). V shed 7 bases, J shed 4 bases, and the junction held 2 bases outside the gene matches. The length of the CDR3 is 12 residues. Material for sequencing was memory CD4+ T cells sorted from blood. Subset reported: CD45RA-negative fraction. The receptor was isolated from a young man in good health. The rearrangement links TRBV7-9 to TRBJ2-5; 8 positions match TRBD1. The CDR3 DNA reads as TGTGCCAGCAATGGACAGGGAGAGACCCAGTACTTC. This codes for CASNGQGETQYF.